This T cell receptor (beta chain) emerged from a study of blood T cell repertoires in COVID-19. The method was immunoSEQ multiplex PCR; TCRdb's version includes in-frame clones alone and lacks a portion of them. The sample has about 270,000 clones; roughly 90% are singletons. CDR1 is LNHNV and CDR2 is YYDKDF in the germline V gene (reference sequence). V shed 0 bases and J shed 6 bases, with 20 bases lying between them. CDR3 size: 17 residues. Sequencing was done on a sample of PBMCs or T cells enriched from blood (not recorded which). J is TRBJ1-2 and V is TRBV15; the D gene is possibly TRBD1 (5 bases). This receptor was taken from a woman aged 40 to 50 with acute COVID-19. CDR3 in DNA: TGTGCCACCAGCAGAGATATTTTCCGGGGGTTGGTCGATGGCTACACCTTC. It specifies CATSRDIFRGLVDGYTF.